One sample yielded the 10 T cell receptor beta chains listed below, sequenced in a study of blood T cells in healthy people across ages. The second PCR ran about 6 to 12 cycles with a sample-barcoded 5' primer and J-beta primers. MiXCR, applied by TCRdb to the 5' RACE reads, yields one record per CDR3 protein. The sample has approximately 1,000,000 distinct CDR3 sequences, roughly two fifths seen once. The source material was blood. The receptors originated from a man aged 18 to 29 in good health.

The CDR3 loop reads CASRTREAIDTQYF. For the CDR3, the DNA is TGTGCCAGCAGAACCCGGGAGGCCATAGATACGCAGTATTTT. V gene TRBV12-3 or TRBV12-4 combines with J gene TRBJ2-3, with 7 bases identical to TRBD2. V gave up 6 bases and J gave up 5 bases; unmatched junction bases: 8. The CDR3 spans 14 residues.

This clonotype was seen only a few times. The CDR3 DNA reads TGTGCCAGCAGCTTCCAGCCTGGGAGGGGAGATACGCAGTATTTT. Translating it yields CASSFQPGRGDTQYF. The gene calls are TRBV11-2 and TRBJ2-3; 7 positions match TRBD2. Germline V lookup: CDR1 SGHAT, CDR2 FQNNGV. Trimming at V came to 3 bases and at J to 5 bases, leaving 8 bases not matched to a gene. The CDR3 consists of 15 residues.

The rearrangement links TRBV20-1 to TRBJ2-3, with a weak D call TRBD2 (6 bases). The V end was cut by 6 bases, the J end by 3 bases, with 16 bases between. Germline V gene data show CDR1 as DFQATT and CDR2 as SNEGSKA (reference sequence). The CDR3 is 14 residues long. The DNA for the CDR3 is TGCAGTGCCCGTACCGAGGAGGGGACAGATACGCAGTATTTT. This sequence encodes CSARTEEGTDTQYF.

This clonotype occurred a few times. The V call is TRBV5-6, the J call TRBJ1-4; D is uncertain. Germline V lookup: CDR1 SGHDT, CDR2 YYEEEE. Trimming pared 4 bases from V and 7 bases from J, leaving 14 bases between. CDR3 length: 14 residues. CDR3 sequence: CASSPEGSSEKLFF. The CDR3 DNA reads as TGTGCCAGCAGCCCGGAGGGATCGAGTGAAAAACTGTTTTTT.

This clonotype was seen only a few times. The chain couples TRBV29-1 to TRBJ2-1; D gene unclear. V lost 6 bases, J lost 2 bases, and 5 bases lay in between. The length of the CDR3 is 11 residues. Germline lookup yields CDR1 SQVTM and CDR2 ANQGSEA. The CDR3 region has the DNA TGCAGCGTCAGTCCCTACAATGAGCAGTTCTTC. Translation: CSVSPYNEQFF.

V usage is TRBV7-9 and J usage is TRBJ1-2; 7 bases agree with TRBD1. There are 16 residues in the CDR3. V gave up 5 bases and J gave up 1 base; unmatched junction bases: 10. The germline V gene encodes CDR1 SEHNR and CDR2 FQNEAQ (reference sequence). This CDR3 is CASSPEGAGNNYGYTF. In DNA, the CDR3 is TGTGCCAGCAGCCCAGAGGGGGCAGGGAATAACTATGGCTACACCTTC.

The CDR3 sequence: CASSLSVSGAPGYGYTF. The DNA for the CDR3 is TGTGCCAGCAGCTTGTCCGTTTCAGGGGCGCCCGGCTATGGCTACACCTTC. V gene TRBV7-2 combines with J gene TRBJ1-2; perhaps TRBD1 as D (6 bases). V gave up 3 bases and J gave up 4 bases, with 21 bases separating them. The CDR3 runs to 17 residues. Germline CDR1 and CDR2: SGHTA and FQGNSA.

This clonotype was found many times. The V call is TRBV9, the J call TRBJ1-2, with TRBD1 matching over 7 bases. From germline, CDR1 is SGDLS and CDR2 YYNGEE. V was clipped by 4 bases and J by 0 bases; unmatched bases: 6. This CDR3 has 15 amino acids. The CDR3 here is CASSPRQGANYGYTF. The DNA of the CDR3 is TGTGCCAGCAGCCCCCGACAGGGAGCTAACTATGGCTACACCTTC. Supplemented by reference TRBV9 and TRBJ1-2, the full variable domain reads DSGVTQTPKHLITATGQRVTLRCSPRSGDLSVYWYQQSLDQGLQFLIQYYNGEERAKGNILERFSAQQFPDLHSELNLSSLELGDSALYFCASSPRQGANYGYTFGSGTRLTVV.

The chain links TRBV18 to TRBJ2-7; the D call may be TRBD1 or TRBD2 (6 bases each). V was clipped by 5 bases and J by 3 bases, with 11 bases between them. CDR3 length: 13 amino acids. Per germline, CDR1 KGHSH and CDR2 LQKENI. The CDR3 region is CASSTGDIYEQYF. CDR3 sequence (DNA): TGTGCCAGCTCAACGGGGGACATCTACGAGCAGTACTTC.

The rearrangement joins TRBV5-1 to TRBJ2-1, with no clear D. V lost 2 bases and J 5 bases, leaving 14 bases between the germline ends. Germline CDR1 SGHRS, CDR2 YFSETQ. CDR3 size: 15 residues. The CDR3 DNA reads TGCGCCAGCAGCTTTACGACCGACAACAACAATGAGCAGTTCTTC. This codes for CASSFTTDNNNEQFF.